The 25 T cell receptor beta chains below come from one sample, sequenced in a study of siplizumab effects on memory and regulatory T cells. Method: immunoSEQ multiplex PCR; TCRdb's copy keeps in-frame clones and lacks some. This repertoire shows about 100,000 clones, nearly 95% found once; its top ten account for roughly 0.59%. Sequenced material: Tregs sorted from blood. Every receptor here comes from a human donor in good health.

This clone occurred once. The V gene is TRBV19, the J gene TRBJ1-2, with a weak D call TRBD1 (5 bases). Germline V gene data show CDR1 as LNHDA and CDR2 as SQIVND (reference sequence). This CDR3 has 13 residues. Deletions cut 6 bases from V and 7 bases from J, with 15 bases between. The DNA for the CDR3 is TGTGCCAGTAGCCTCATGCAGGGAAGTGGCTACACCTTC. This codes for CASSLMQGSGYTF.

This clone was seen only once. This chain links TRBV5-1 with TRBJ1-3, with a weak D call TRBD1 (6 bases). V lost 0 bases, J lost 4 bases, and 20 bases lay in between. Germline CDR1 is SGHRS and CDR2 is YFSETQ. The CDR3 covers 18 residues. DNA for the CDR3: TGCGCCAGCAGCTTGGAGTGGGGGCAGGGGTTCTCCGGAAACACCATATATTTT. It specifies CASSLEWGQGFSGNTIYF. Based on the CDR3 plus reference TRBV5-1 and TRBJ1-3, the full variable domain is KAGVTQTPRYLIKTRGQQVTLSCSPISGHRSVSWYQQTPGQGLQFLFEYFSETQRNKGNFPGRFSGRQFSNSRSEMNVSTLELGDSALYLCASSLEWGQGFSGNTIYFGEGSWLTVV.

The J gene is TRBJ2-3, the V gene TRBV9; 9 bases align to TRBD2. Germline lookup yields CDR1 SGDLS and CDR2 YYNGEE. J was trimmed by 4 bases and V by 0 bases; bases with no gene match: 3. CDR3 size: 15 residues. The chain's CDR3 is CASSVVGGRADTQYF. The CDR3 DNA reads as TGTGCCAGCAGCGTAGTGGGCGGGAGGGCAGATACGCAGTATTTT.

The sample holds one count of this clone. The chain uses TRBV7-3 and TRBJ2-1; D not resolved. The CDR3 has 15 amino acids. Trimming stripped 1 base from V and 0 bases from J, with 7 bases between. Looked up from germline, CDR1 is SGHTA and CDR2 is FQGTGA. The CDR3: CASSLIWGSYNEQFF. The CDR3 nucleotides read TGTGCCAGCAGCTTAATTTGGGGCTCCTACAATGAGCAGTTCTTC.

Comment on this clone: Distinct nucleotide sequences in the sample also encode this CDR3. J is TRBJ1-5 and V is TRBV6-5; D gene ambiguous. Trimming removed 0 bases at V and 6 bases at J, with 6 bases between. Looked up from germline, CDR1 is MNHEY and CDR2 is SVGAGI. The CDR3 has 13 amino acids. CDR3 loop: CASSYSGSQPQHF. In nucleotides, the CDR3 is TGTGCCAGCAGTTACTCGGGGAGTCAGCCCCAGCATTTT.

The chain uses TRBV7-2 and TRBJ1-1, with D unclear. The CDR3 has 13 residues. Germline assignment: CDR1 SGHTA and CDR2 FQGNSA. Trimming left V 1 base short and J 4 bases short, with 7 bases between. The CDR3: CASSLVAPTEAFF. CDR3 coding DNA: TGTGCCAGCAGCTTAGTTGCGCCCACTGAAGCTTTCTTT.

The rearrangement links TRBV14 to TRBJ1-3; tentative D call: TRBD1 (6 bases). Germline V gives CDR1 SGHDN, CDR2 FVKESK. This CDR3 spans 16 amino acids. Trimming took off 4 bases at V and 4 bases at J, with 17 bases between the two ends. In DNA form, the CDR3 reads TGTGCCAGCAGCCCCCTGAGGACAGTAGTCGGAAACACCATATATTTT. Residues: CASSPLRTVVGNTIYF.

With regard to this clone: The sample contains more than one DNA sequence encoding this CDR3. J is TRBJ1-1 and V is TRBV19; TRBD1 is a possible D gene (5 bases). The CDR3 consists of 13 residues. In germline, CDR1 is LNHDA, CDR2 SQIVND (reference sequence). V was cut by 2 bases and J by 6 bases, with 10 bases left in between. This CDR3 is CASSIRGAAEAFF. The DNA for the CDR3 is TGTGCCAGTAGTATAAGGGGAGCGGCTGAAGCTTTCTTT. Filled out from reference TRBV19 and TRBJ1-1, the complete variable domain reads DGGITQSPKYLFRKEGQNVTLSCEQNLNHDAMYWYRQDPGQGLRLIYYSQIVNDFQKGDIAEGYSVSREKKESFPLTVTSAQKNPTAFYLCASSIRGAAEAFFGQGTRLTVV.

V usage is TRBV4-3 and J usage is TRBJ2-1, with no clear D. V lost 0 bases and J lost 7, with 10 bases in between. The CDR3 runs to 14 residues. Germline CDR1 LGHNA, CDR2 YSLEER. The CDR3 sequence is CASSQDENTNEQFF. CDR3 DNA sequence: TGCGCCAGCAGCCAAGACGAGAACACGAATGAGCAGTTCTTC.

The V gene is TRBV27, the J gene TRBJ1-1; a weak D match, TRBD1 (6 bases). The germline V and J ends were trimmed by 6 bases and 0 bases, with 17 bases remaining between them. The CDR3 extends over 16 amino acids. The germline V gene encodes CDR1 MNHEY and CDR2 SMNVEV (reference sequence). The chain's CDR3 is CASSTLGGPMNTEAFF. The CDR3 nucleotides are TGTGCCAGCAGCACCTTGGGGGGGCCCATGAACACTGAAGCTTTCTTT.

J is TRBJ2-5 and V is TRBV5-6; D uncertain. The CDR3 is 12 amino acids. CDR1 and CDR2 from the germline V gene are SGHDT and YYEEEE. The germline V and J ends were trimmed by 4 bases and 9 bases, with 13 bases remaining between them. CDR3 residues: CASSPFNGAQYF. The CDR3 bases are TGTGCCAGCAGCCCCTTTAATGGTGCCCAGTACTTC.

A single count supports this clone. The V gene is TRBV4-1, the J gene TRBJ2-2; 8 nucleotides match TRBD2. V lost 4 bases, J lost 4 bases, and 5 bases stayed unmatched. Germline loops: CDR1 MGHRA, CDR2 YSYEKL. CDR3 length: 15 residues. The CDR3 here is CASSRAGGGTGELFF. CDR3 nucleotides: TGCGCCAGCAGCCGCGCGGGGGGTGGCACCGGGGAGCTGTTTTTT.

CDR3 amino acids: CASSQVGEWREAFF. The CDR3 coding sequence is TGCGCCAGCAGCCAAGTGGGAGAGTGGAGAGAAGCTTTCTTT. The chain joins TRBV4-1 to TRBJ1-1, with D uncertain. This CDR3 is built from 14 residues. The V end lost 1 base, the J end lost 8 bases, and 14 bases lay between the germline ends. The V gene's germline CDR1 is MGHRA and CDR2 YSYEKL.

In its sample, this clone was seen once. The chain links TRBV7-2 to TRBJ2-7; unclear D gene. The germline CDR1 and CDR2 sequences are SGHTA and FQGNSA. This CDR3 spans 13 amino acids. Trimming pared 2 bases from V and 5 bases from J, leaving 10 bases between. CDR3 loop: CASSLTGIHEQYF. The CDR3 DNA reads as TGTGCCAGCAGCTTAACGGGCATCCACGAGCAGTACTTC.

V and J are TRBV6-1 and TRBJ2-7; D is uncertain. In germline, CDR1 is MNHNS, CDR2 SASEGT. The CDR3 is made up of 14 amino acids. Trimming left V 6 bases short and J 4 bases short, with 16 bases between. Here the CDR3 DNA reads TGTGCCAGCAGCCAGACATGGGCCTCGTACGAGCAGTACTTC. It is translated as CASSQTWASYEQYF.

This clone was seen only once. The chain couples TRBV25-1 to TRBJ1-4; 8 bases line up with TRBD1. CDR3 length equals 14 residues. Germline V gives CDR1 MGHDK, CDR2 SYGVNS. J lost 6 bases, V lost 3 bases, and 3 bases had no gene match. Written as DNA, the CDR3 is TGTGCCAGCAGTGAGCAGGGGGCTTATGAAAAACTGTTTTTT. Translated: CASSEQGAYEKLFF. The whole variable domain, filled in from reference TRBV25-1 and TRBJ1-4, reads EADIYQTPRYLVIGTGKKITLECSQTMGHDKMYWYQQDPGMELHLIHYSYGVNSTEKGDLSSESTVSRIRTEHFPLTLESARPSHTSQYLCASSEQGAYEKLFFGSGTQLSVL.

The chain carries TRBV5-8 and TRBJ2-3; TRBD1 aligns across 7 bases. The trim removed 2 bases at V and 0 bases at J, leaving 0 bases unmatched. This CDR3 has 14 amino acids. Germline CDR1 is SGHTS and CDR2 is YDEGEE. Here the CDR3 reads CASSLQGSTDTQYF. The CDR3, as DNA: TGTGCCAGCAGCTTACAGGGGAGCACAGATACGCAGTATTTT.

This clone was counted once. The V call is TRBV6-1, the J call TRBJ2-3; 13 bases fit TRBD2. The germline V gene encodes CDR1 MNHNS and CDR2 SASEGT. J lost 2 bases, V lost 2 bases, and 7 bases had no gene match. The CDR3 totals 18 residues. In DNA, the CDR3 is TGTGCCAGCAGTGAATTTGCGGGACTAGCGGGATCCACAGATACGCAGTATTTT. It translates to CASSEFAGLAGSTDTQYF.

This clone was recorded only once. The chain has TRBV7-2 and TRBJ2-1; 7 nucleotides match TRBD2. Losses at the gene ends were 0 bases for V and 10 bases for J; bases not matched to a gene: 6. This CDR3 has 14 residues. Germline V CDR1 and CDR2: SGHTA, FQGNSA. CDR3 sequence: CASSLAGGAEEQFF. The CDR3 nucleotides read TGTGCCAGCAGCTTAGCGGGAGGGGCGGAGGAGCAGTTCTTC. The full variable domain, completed using reference TRBV7-2 and TRBJ2-1, is GAGVSQSPSNKVTEKGKDVELRCDPISGHTALYWYRQSLGQGLEFLIYFQGNSAPDKSGLPSDRFSAERTGGSVSTLTIQRTQQEDSAVYLCASSLAGGAEEQFFGPGTRLTVL.

The rearrangement joins TRBV29-1 to TRBJ1-1, with D perhaps TRBD1 (5 bases). Germline V gives CDR1 SQVTM, CDR2 ANQGSEA. The CDR3 is 13 amino acids. V shed 7 bases and J shed 2 bases, with 14 bases lying between them. For the CDR3, the DNA is TGCAGCGCCCGGCCGAGGGGAAACACTGAAGCTTTCTTT. As protein: CSARPRGNTEAFF. Looking up the rest from reference TRBV29-1 and TRBJ1-1 gives the full variable domain: SAVISQKPSRDICQRGTSLTIQCQVDSQVTMMFWYRQQPGQSLTLIATANQGSEATYESGFVIDKFPISRPNLTFSTLTVSNMSPEDSSIYLCSARPRGNTEAFFGQGTRLTVV.

The chain links TRBV5-1 to TRBJ2-3; TRBD2 matches at 9 bases. Germline V gene data show CDR1 as SGHRS and CDR2 as YFSETQ. The CDR3 consists of 15 residues. V shed 2 bases and J 6 bases; nucleotides not matched to a gene: 7. The CDR3 spells CASSFGGGASDTQYF. The DNA of the CDR3 is TGCGCCAGCAGCTTTGGCGGGGGGGCCAGTGATACGCAGTATTTT.

The chain is built from TRBV18 and TRBJ1-2, with TRBD1 matching over 10 bases. From germline, CDR1 is KGHSH and CDR2 LQKENI. The CDR3 consists of 15 residues. J was trimmed by 3 bases and V by 5 bases; bases with no gene match: 6. Here the CDR3 reads CASSLGQGLDYGYTF. DNA of the CDR3: TGTGCCAGCTCATTGGGACAGGGGTTGGACTATGGCTACACCTTC.

The gene calls are TRBV5-6 and TRBJ1-2, with D perhaps TRBD1 (5 bases). Germline V gene sequence: CDR1 SGHDT, CDR2 YYEEEE. The CDR3 sequence is 14 residues long. V lost 0 bases, J lost 1 base, and 7 bases lay in between. The CDR3 DNA is TGTGCCAGCAGCTTGGGACAGCTTAACTATGGCTACACCTTC. This codes for CASSLGQLNYGYTF. The whole variable domain, remainder taken from reference TRBV5-6 and TRBJ1-2, is DAGVTQSPTHLIKTRGQQVTLRCSPKSGHDTVSWYQQALGQGPQFIFQYYEEEERQRGNFPDRFSGHQFPNYSSELNVNALLLGDSALYLCASSLGQLNYGYTFGSGTRLTVV.

This chain connects TRBV2 to TRBJ1-2; TRBD1 might be the D (6 bases). V lost 6 bases to trimming and J lost 4 bases, with 15 bases between them. Germline lookup yields CDR1 SNHLY and CDR2 FYNNEI. The CDR3 runs to 14 residues. DNA for the CDR3: TGTGCCAGCAGGAAGGGGGGGACCTCCTATGGCTACACCTTC. The encoded protein is CASRKGGTSYGYTF.

The CDR3 sequence is CASSFFGRNQETQYF. Here the CDR3 DNA reads TGTGCCAGCAGCTTCTTCGGGAGGAACCAAGAGACCCAGTACTTC. This sequence joins TRBV7-8 and TRBJ2-5, with 7 bases matching TRBD2. CDR1 is SGHVS and CDR2 is FQNEAQ in the germline V gene. The V and J ends lost 3 bases and 0 bases, in that order; junction bases with no gene match: 4. The length of the CDR3 is 15 residues.